These 8 T cell receptor beta chains were sequenced from one sample in a study of shared clonotypes between healthy human individuals. Method: immunoSEQ multiplex PCR; TCRdb's copy keeps in-frame clones and lacks some. The sample has under 1,100,000 clones; approximately 72% are singletons. Sequencing used memory CD4+ T cells sorted from blood. As for subset: CD45RA-negative fraction. Receptor source: a man aged 18-30 years in good health.

In this sample, this clone turned up once. The V gene is TRBV6-1, the J gene TRBJ2-3; no definite D call. Per the germline V gene, CDR1 is MNHNS and CDR2 is SASEGT. Deletions cut 1 base from V and 5 bases from J, with 4 bases between. This CDR3 comprises 12 residues. The CDR3 bases are TGTGCCAGCAGTGAAGTTAGAGATACGCAGTATTTT. It codes for CASSEVRDTQYF.

The rearrangement uses TRBV5-1 and TRBJ1-3; D is undetermined. The CDR3 consists of 16 residues. Germline-derived CDR1 and CDR2 are SGHRS and YFSETQ. The V end was cut by 0 bases, the J end by 0 bases, with 10 bases between. The CDR3 region has the DNA TGCGCCAGCAGCTTGGGGACGGAATCCTCTGGAAACACCATATATTTT. Translation: CASSLGTESSGNTIYF. The whole variable domain, remainder taken from reference TRBV5-1 and TRBJ1-3, is KAGVTQTPRYLIKTRGQQVTLSCSPISGHRSVSWYQQTPGQGLQFLFEYFSETQRNKGNFPGRFSGRQFSNSRSEMNVSTLELGDSALYLCASSLGTESSGNTIYFGEGSWLTVV.

The chain combines TRBV6-6 with TRBJ1-1; 7 bases match TRBD1. CDR1 MNHNY and CDR2 SVGAGI come from the germline V gene (reference sequence). V gave up 3 bases and J gave up 7 bases; unmatched junction bases: 5. This CDR3 is built from 13 residues. The CDR3 nucleotides read TGTGCCAGCAGTTATGCAGGGGGGGGTGAAGCTTTCTTT. Its protein product is CASSYAGGGEAFF.

This rearrangement joins TRBV6-6 to TRBJ1-2, with TRBD1 identical over 10 bases. There are 14 residues in the CDR3. The trim removed 6 bases at V and 6 bases at J, leaving 7 bases unmatched. Germline V gene lookup returns CDR1 MNHNY and CDR2 SVGAGI (reference sequence). CDR3 loop: CASSLTGGTDGYTF. The CDR3 DNA reads TGTGCCAGCAGCCTGACAGGGGGCACCGATGGCTACACCTTC.

A word on this clone: Other DNA sequences in this specimen translate into the identical CDR3. The chain couples TRBV10-3 to TRBJ2-5; either TRBD1 or TRBD2 may supply D (5 bases each). The CDR3 extends over 14 amino acids. Trimming stripped 0 bases from V and 5 bases from J, with 10 bases between. The germline V gene has CDR1 ENHRY and CDR2 SYGVKD. CDR3 in DNA: TGTGCCATCAGTGAGTCGAGGGGAAGGGAGACCCAGTACTTC. Translation: CAISESRGRETQYF.

Points on this clone: The identical CDR3 is also encoded by other nucleotide sequences in the sample. The chain links TRBV5-1 to TRBJ2-2; D is undetermined. Trimming left V 3 bases short and J 4 bases short, with 10 bases between. The CDR3 runs to 14 residues. Per germline, CDR1 SGHRS and CDR2 YFSETQ. In DNA, the CDR3 is TGCGCCAGCAGCTCCAGGCCCTCCACCGGGGAGCTGTTTTTT. This gives the protein CASSSRPSTGELFF.

The V and J genes are TRBV20-1 and TRBJ1-2; D gene uncertain. CDR1 is DFQATT and CDR2 is SNEGSKA in the germline V gene (reference sequence). This CDR3 is built from 11 residues. Trimming shortened V by 3 bases and J by 5 bases, and 7 bases separated the two germline ends. CDR3 nucleotides: TGCAGTGCTAGGCATAAATATGGCTACACCTTC. Its protein product is CSARHKYGYTF.

In its sample, this clone was seen a few times. The chain has TRBV19 and TRBJ1-6; possibly TRBD1 for D (5 bases). The CDR3 extends over 14 amino acids. The germline gives CDR1 LNHDA, CDR2 SQIVND (reference sequence). V lost 7 bases to trimming and J lost 5 bases, with 12 bases between them. CDR3 loop: CASTPGYHNSPLHF. CDR3 nucleotide sequence: TGTGCCAGTACCCCAGGGTACCATAATTCACCCCTCCACTTT.